The rows below give T cell receptor beta chains drawn from one sample of a study of T-cell reconstitution after alpha-beta-depleted transplantation in children. From the PCR reads, TCRdb called clonotypes with MiXCR, one entry per CDR3 protein. The sample carries roughly 190,000 distinct CDR3 sequences, 14% to 15% recorded once. Sequences were derived from PBMCs from the stem cell graft donor, sampled from the stem cell graft. The source of these receptors is a human donor who donated a stem cell graft to a child with acute lymphoblastic leukemia. CDR3s include the opening cysteine and the closing phenylalanine or tryptophan. Each record gives: clone size, J gene, D gene, V gene, CDR3 protein, CDR3 DNA. A D gene is named only where the DNA matches it firmly. Size is omitted from some rows. Given values are once, few, many or a class for expanded clones.

size: many
J: TRBJ1-5
D: TRBD1
V: TRBV5-6
CDR3: CASSLAGDRALRPQHF
DNA: TGTGCCAGCAGCTTGGCGGGAGACAGGGCCCTGAGGCCCCAGCATTTT

size: -
J: TRBJ2-1
D: TRBD2
V: TRBV20-1
CDR3: CSARDGGDGGDEQFF
DNA: TGCAGTGCTAGAGATGGGGGGGATGGGGGGGATGAGCAGTTCTTC

size: many
J: TRBJ2-1
D: -
V: TRBV5-1
CDR3: CASSLGARISSYNEQFF
DNA: TGCGCCAGCAGCTTGGGTGCCCGGATTAGCTCCTACAATGAGCAGTTCTTC

size: -
J: TRBJ2-1
D: TRBD1
V: TRBV6-1
CDR3: CASSPGTGVPDEQFF
DNA: TGTGCCAGCAGTCCCGGGACAGGGGTTCCGGATGAGCAGTTCTTC

size: many
J: TRBJ2-1
D: TRBD2
V: TRBV5-1
CDR3: CASSLTGTREDNEQFF
DNA: TGCGCCAGCAGCCTGACCGGGACTAGAGAAGACAATGAGCAGTTCTTC

size: many
J: TRBJ2-1
D: TRBD2
V: TRBV5-1
CDR3: CATKREAGSDEQFF
DNA: TGCGCCACCAAGCGGGAGGCGGGTTCGGATGAGCAGTTCTTC

size: few
J: TRBJ1-6
D: -
V: TRBV5-1
CDR3: CASSLFQGVNSPLHF
DNA: TGCGCCAGCAGCTTATTTCAGGGTGTTAATTCACCCCTCCACTTT

size: -
J: TRBJ2-1
D: -
V: TRBV11-3
CDR3: CASSSREKLSYNEQFF
DNA: TGTGCCAGCAGCTCCCGGGAGAAATTATCCTACAATGAGCAGTTCTTC

size: -
J: TRBJ2-2
D: TRBD1
V: TRBV28
CDR3: CASSLTDRGLTGELFF
DNA: TGTGCCAGCAGTCTGACTGACAGGGGACTGACCGGGGAGCTGTTTTTT

size: -
J: TRBJ2-2
D: TRBD2
V: TRBV12-3/TRBV12-4
CDR3: CAAGLADSTGELFF
DNA: TGTGCCGCGGGACTAGCGGATTCCACCGGGGAGCTGTTTTTT

size: many
J: TRBJ2-1
D: -
V: TRBV20-1
CDR3: CSADMFNEQFF
DNA: TGCAGTGCTGATATGTTCAATGAGCAGTTCTTC

size: many
J: TRBJ2-1
D: TRBD2
V: TRBV5-1
CDR3: CASSPTSGSPYNEQFF
DNA: TGCGCCAGCAGCCCGACTAGCGGGAGCCCCTACAATGAGCAGTTCTTC

size: many
J: TRBJ1-5
D: -
V: TRBV6-6
CDR3: CASMERISNQPQHF
DNA: TGTGCCAGCATGGAAAGAATTAGCAATCAGCCCCAGCATTTT

size: many
J: TRBJ2-5
D: -
V: TRBV12-3/TRBV12-4
CDR3: CASSLGYQETQYF
DNA: TGTGCCAGCAGTTTAGGGTACCAAGAGACCCAGTACTTC

size: many
J: TRBJ2-2
D: TRBD1
V: TRBV6-1
CDR3: CASSGTGFTGELFF
DNA: TGTGCCAGCAGCGGGACAGGGTTTACCGGGGAGCTGTTTTTT

size: few
J: TRBJ1-2
D: TRBD1
V: TRBV29-1
CDR3: CSVDLQGTVALKYGYTF
DNA: TGCAGCGTTGATCTACAGGGGACGGTCGCCCTGAAATATGGCTACACCTTC

size: many
J: TRBJ2-2
D: TRBD2
V: TRBV6-1
CDR3: CASSPGTSGRGTGELFF
DNA: TGTGCCAGCAGCCCCGGGACTAGCGGGAGGGGCACCGGGGAGCTGTTTTTT

size: many
J: TRBJ2-1
D: -
V: TRBV5-5
CDR3: CASSWRGGNEQFF
DNA: TGTGCCAGCAGCTGGAGAGGGGGCAATGAGCAGTTCTTC

size: many
J: TRBJ2-6
D: -
V: TRBV5-1
CDR3: CASSDSAFSGANVLTF
DNA: TGCGCCAGCAGCGACAGTGCCTTCTCTGGGGCCAACGTCCTGACTTTC

size: many
J: TRBJ2-5
D: -
V: TRBV29-1
CDR3: CSVGPGLQETQYF
DNA: TGCAGCGTTGGACCGGGATTACAAGAGACCCAGTACTTC

size: many
J: TRBJ1-5
D: -
V: TRBV28
CDR3: CASSTPGKGKNQPQHF
DNA: TGTGCCAGCAGTACCCCTGGAAAGGGAAAGAATCAGCCCCAGCATTTT